The TCR beta chain described here comes from a study of cytomegalovirus exposure and HLA in healthy donors. Notes on the study in general: Cytomegalovirus status was reportedly diagnosed by the classifier with high sensitivity and specificity. The records held CMV serostatus as the only immune exposure information. In a later analysis, donors in an Asian-associated ancestry cluster reportedly had fewer N-insertions in productive TCRs than the cohort mean. There were 164 TCR beta chains listed as cytomegalovirus-associated.

This clone has just a few counts. No antigen is known for it. The V end lost 6 bases, the J end lost 5 bases, and 11 bases lay between the germline ends. From germline, CDR1 is MNHEY and CDR2 SMNVEV (reference sequence). This CDR3 has 13 residues. PCR was performed using 60 Vbeta and 13 Jbeta primers. Only in-frame clones appear in the TCRdb table, and some are missing; sequencing was by immunoSEQ multiplex PCR. The sample includes about 120,000 clones, over 6.5% of them seen just once. The sequence was obtained from a woman in her 40s in good health and CMV-seropositive. The V gene is TRBV27, the J gene TRBJ1-5; possible D gene TRBD1, 5 bases. Source material: PBMCs. CDR3 sequence: CASSSDTYQPQHF. The CDR3 nucleotides read TGTGCCAGCAGCTCGGACACCTATCAGCCCCAGCATTTT.